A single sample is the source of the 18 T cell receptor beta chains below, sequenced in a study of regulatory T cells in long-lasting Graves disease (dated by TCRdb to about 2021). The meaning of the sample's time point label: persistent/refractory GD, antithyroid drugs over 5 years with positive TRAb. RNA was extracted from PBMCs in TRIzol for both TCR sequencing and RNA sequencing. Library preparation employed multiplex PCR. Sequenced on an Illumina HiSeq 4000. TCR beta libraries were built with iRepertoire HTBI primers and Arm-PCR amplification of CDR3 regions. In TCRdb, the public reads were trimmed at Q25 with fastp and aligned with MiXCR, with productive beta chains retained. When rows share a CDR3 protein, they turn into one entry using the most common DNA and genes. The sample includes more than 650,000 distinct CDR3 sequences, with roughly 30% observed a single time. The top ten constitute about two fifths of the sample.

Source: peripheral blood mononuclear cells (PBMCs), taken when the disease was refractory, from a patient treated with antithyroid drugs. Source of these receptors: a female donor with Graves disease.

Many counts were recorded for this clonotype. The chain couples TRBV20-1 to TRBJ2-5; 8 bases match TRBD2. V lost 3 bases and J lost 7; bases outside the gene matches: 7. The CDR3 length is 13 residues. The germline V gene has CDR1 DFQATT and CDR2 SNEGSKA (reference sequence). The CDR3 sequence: CSARPLAGMTQYF. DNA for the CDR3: TGCAGTGCTAGGCCGCTAGCGGGTATGACCCAGTACTTC.

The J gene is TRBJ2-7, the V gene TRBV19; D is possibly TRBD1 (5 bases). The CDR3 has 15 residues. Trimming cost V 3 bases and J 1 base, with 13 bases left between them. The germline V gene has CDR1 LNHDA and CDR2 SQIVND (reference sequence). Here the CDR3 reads CASSIQQRGSYEQYF. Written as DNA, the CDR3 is TGTGCCAGTAGTATTCAACAAAGGGGTTCCTACGAGCAGTACTTC.

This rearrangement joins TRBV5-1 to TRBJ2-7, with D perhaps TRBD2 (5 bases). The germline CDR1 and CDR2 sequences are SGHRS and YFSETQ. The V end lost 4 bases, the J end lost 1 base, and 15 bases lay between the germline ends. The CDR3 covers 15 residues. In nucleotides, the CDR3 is TGCGCCAGCAGCCACGAACTTACTAGTTCCTACGAGCAGTACTTC. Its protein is CASSHELTSSYEQYF.

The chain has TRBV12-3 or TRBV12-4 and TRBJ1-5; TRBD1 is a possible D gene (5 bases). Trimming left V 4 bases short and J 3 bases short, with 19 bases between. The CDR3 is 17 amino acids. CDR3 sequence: CASSSGPRSYHNQPQHF. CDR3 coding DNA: TGTGCCAGCAGTTCGGGACCTCGAAGCTACCACAATCAGCCCCAGCATTTT.

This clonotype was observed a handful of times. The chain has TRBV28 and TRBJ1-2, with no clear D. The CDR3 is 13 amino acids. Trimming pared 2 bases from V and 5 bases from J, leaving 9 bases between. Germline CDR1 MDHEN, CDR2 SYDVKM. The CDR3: CASSLVFGYGYTF. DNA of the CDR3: TGTGCCAGCAGTTTAGTATTTGGGTATGGCTACACCTTC.

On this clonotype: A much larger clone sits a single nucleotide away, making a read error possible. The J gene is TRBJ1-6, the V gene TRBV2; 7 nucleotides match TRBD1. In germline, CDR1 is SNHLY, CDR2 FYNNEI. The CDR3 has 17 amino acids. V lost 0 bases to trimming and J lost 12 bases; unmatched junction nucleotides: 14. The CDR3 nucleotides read TGTGCCAGCAGTGAAGCGACAGGGCCCCCGACCGATTTACCCCTCCACTTT. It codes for CASSEATGPPTDLPLHF.

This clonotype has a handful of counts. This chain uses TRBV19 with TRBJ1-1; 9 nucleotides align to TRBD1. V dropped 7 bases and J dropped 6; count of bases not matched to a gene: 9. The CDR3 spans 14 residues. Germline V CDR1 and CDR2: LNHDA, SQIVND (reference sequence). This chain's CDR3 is CASNSRDRDPEAFF. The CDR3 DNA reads TGTGCCAGTAACTCCCGGGACAGGGATCCTGAAGCTTTCTTT.

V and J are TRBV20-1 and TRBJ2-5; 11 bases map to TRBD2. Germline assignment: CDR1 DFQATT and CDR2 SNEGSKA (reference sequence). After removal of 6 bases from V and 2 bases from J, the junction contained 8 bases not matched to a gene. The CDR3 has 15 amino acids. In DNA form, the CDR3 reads TGCAGTGCACCCCTAGCGGGAGGTTCTCAAGAGACCCAGTACTTC. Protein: CSAPLAGGSQETQYF.

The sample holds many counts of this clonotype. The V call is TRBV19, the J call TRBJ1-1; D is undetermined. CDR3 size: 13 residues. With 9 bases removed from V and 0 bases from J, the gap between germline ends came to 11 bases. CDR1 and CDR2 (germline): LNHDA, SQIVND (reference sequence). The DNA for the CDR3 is TGTGCCAGCAGAGCAGGAATGAACACTGAAGCTTTCTTT. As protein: CASRAGMNTEAFF.

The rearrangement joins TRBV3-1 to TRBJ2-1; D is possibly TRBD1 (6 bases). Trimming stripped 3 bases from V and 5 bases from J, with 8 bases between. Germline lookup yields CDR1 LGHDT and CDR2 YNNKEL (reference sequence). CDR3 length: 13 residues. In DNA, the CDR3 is TGTGCCAGCAGCCAGACAGGAGACAATGAGCAGTTCTTC. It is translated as CASSQTGDNEQFF.

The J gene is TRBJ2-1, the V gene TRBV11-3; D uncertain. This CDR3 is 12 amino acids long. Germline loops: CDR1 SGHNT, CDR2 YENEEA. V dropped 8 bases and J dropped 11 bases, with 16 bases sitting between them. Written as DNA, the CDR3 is TGTGCCAGCGGATTTACCCTAAATCAGCAGTTCTTC. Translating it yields CASGFTLNQQFF.

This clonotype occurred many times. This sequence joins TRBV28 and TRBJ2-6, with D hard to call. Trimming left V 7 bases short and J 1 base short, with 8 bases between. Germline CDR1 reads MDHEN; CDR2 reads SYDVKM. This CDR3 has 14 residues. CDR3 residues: CASIEISGANVLTF. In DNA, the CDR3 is TGTGCCAGCATCGAAATTTCTGGGGCCAACGTCCTGACTTTC.

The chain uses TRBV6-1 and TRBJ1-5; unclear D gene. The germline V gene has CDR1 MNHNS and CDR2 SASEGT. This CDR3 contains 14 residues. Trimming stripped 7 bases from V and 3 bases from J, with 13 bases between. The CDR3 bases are TGTGCCAGCACTATCGGGGATCTCAATCAGCCCCAGCATTTT. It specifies CASTIGDLNQPQHF.

This CDR3 is CASAPGQGFSGANVLTF. CDR3 sequence (DNA): TGTGCCAGTGCTCCGGGACAGGGTTTCTCTGGGGCCAACGTCCTGACTTTC. J is TRBJ2-6 and V is TRBV19; 9 nucleotides align to TRBD1. V shed 8 bases, J shed 0 bases, and the junction held 8 bases outside the gene matches. CDR3 size: 17 residues. Germline-derived CDR1 and CDR2 are LNHDA and SQIVND (reference sequence).

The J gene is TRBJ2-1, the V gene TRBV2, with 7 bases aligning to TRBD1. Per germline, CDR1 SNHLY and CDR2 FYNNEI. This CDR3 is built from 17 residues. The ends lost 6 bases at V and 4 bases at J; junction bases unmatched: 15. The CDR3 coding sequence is TGTGCCAGCAGAGTGAGACCGGGACAGAGCAAATACAATGAGCAGTTCTTC. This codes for CASRVRPGQSKYNEQFF.

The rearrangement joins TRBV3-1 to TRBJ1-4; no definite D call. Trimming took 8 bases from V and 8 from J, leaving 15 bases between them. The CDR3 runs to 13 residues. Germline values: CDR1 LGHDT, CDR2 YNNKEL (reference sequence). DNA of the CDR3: TGTGCCAGCGGAACGTCGGCCGAGGAAAAACTGTTTTTT. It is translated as CASGTSAEEKLFF.

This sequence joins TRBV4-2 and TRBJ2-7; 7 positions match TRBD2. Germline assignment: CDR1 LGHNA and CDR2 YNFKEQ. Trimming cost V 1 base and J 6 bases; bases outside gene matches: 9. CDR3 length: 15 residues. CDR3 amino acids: CASSQGRREESEQYF. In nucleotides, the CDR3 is TGTGCCAGCAGCCAAGGTCGCCGGGAGGAGAGCGAGCAGTACTTC.

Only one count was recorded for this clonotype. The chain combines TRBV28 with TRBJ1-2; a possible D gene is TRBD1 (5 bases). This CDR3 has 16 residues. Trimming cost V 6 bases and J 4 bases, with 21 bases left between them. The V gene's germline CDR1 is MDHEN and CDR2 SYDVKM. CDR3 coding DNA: TGTGCCAGCAGCTTCCTAGACCTCCGGGACCGCTATGGCTACACCTTC. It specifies CASSFLDLRDRYGYTF.